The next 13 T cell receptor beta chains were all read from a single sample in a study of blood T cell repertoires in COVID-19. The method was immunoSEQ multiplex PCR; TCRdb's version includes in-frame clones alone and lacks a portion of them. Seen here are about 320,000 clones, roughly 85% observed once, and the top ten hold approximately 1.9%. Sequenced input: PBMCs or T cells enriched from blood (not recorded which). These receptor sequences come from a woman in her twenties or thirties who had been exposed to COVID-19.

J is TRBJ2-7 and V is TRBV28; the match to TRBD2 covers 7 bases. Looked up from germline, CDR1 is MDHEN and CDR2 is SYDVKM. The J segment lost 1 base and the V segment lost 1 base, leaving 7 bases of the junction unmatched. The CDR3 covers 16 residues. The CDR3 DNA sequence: TGTGCCAGCAGTTTATCTGCGGCGGGACTATCCTACGAGCAGTACTTC. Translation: CASSLSAAGLSYEQYF.

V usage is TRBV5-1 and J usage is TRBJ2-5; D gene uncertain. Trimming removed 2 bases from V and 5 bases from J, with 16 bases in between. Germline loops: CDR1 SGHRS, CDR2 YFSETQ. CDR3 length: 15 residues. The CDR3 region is CASSFGLLGTETQYF. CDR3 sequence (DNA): TGCGCCAGCAGCTTCGGCCTCCTGGGCACGGAGACCCAGTACTTC. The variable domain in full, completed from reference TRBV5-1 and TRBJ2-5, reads KAGVTQTPRYLIKTRGQQVTLSCSPISGHRSVSWYQQTPGQGLQFLFEYFSETQRNKGNFPGRFSGRQFSNSRSEMNVSTLELGDSALYLCASSFGLLGTETQYFGPGTRLLVL.

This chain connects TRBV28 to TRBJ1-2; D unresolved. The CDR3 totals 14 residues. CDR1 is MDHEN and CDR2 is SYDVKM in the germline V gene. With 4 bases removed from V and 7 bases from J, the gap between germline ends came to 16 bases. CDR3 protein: CASSSPTALGGYTF. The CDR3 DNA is TGTGCCAGCAGTTCACCCACAGCCCTGGGTGGCTACACCTTC.

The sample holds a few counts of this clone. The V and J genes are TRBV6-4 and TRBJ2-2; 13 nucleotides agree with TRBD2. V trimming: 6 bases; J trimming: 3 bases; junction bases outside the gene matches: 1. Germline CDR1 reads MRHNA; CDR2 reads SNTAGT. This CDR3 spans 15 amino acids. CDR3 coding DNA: TGTGCCAGCAGCGGACTAGCGGGAGACACCGGGGAGCTGTTTTTT. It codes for CASSGLAGDTGELFF.

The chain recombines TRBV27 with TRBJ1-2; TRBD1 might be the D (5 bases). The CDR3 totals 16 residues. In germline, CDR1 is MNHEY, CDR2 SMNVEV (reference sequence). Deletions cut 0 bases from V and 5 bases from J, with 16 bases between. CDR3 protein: CASSLSLASGAYGYTF. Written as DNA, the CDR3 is TGTGCCAGCAGTTTATCCCTCGCGAGCGGGGCGTATGGCTACACCTTC.

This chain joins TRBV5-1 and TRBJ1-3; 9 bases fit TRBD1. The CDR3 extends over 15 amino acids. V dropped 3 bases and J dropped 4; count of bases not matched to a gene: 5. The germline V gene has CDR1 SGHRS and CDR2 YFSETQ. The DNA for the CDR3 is TGCGCCAGCAGCTCGAACACAGGGGGCGGAAACACCATATATTTT. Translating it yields CASSSNTGGGNTIYF.

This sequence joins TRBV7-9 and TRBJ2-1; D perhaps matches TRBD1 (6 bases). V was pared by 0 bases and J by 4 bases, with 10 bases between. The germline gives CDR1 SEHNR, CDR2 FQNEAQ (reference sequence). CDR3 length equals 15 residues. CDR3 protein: CASSLALGQYNEQFF. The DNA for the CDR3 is TGTGCCAGCAGCTTAGCGCTAGGACAGTACAATGAGCAGTTCTTC.

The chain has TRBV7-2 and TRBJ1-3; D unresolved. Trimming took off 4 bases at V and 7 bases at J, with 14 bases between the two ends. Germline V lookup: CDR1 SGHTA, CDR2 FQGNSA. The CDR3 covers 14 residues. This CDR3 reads CASSSRGGANTIYF. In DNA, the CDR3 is TGTGCCAGCAGCTCACGGGGTGGTGCTAACACCATATATTTT. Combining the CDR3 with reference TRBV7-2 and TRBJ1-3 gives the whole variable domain GAGVSQSPSNKVTEKGKDVELRCDPISGHTALYWYRQSLGQGLEFLIYFQGNSAPDKSGLPSDRFSAERTGGSVSTLTIQRTQQEDSAVYLCASSSRGGANTIYFGEGSWLTVV.

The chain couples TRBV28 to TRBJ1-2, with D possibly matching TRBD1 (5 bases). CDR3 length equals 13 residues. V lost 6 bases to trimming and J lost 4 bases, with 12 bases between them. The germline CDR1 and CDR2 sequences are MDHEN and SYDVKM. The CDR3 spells CASRLTESYGYTF. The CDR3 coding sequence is TGTGCCAGCAGATTGACAGAGAGCTATGGCTACACCTTC.

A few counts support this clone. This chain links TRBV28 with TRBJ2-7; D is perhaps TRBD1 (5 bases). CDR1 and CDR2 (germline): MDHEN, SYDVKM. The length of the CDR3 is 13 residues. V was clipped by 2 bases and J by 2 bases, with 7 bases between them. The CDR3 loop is CASSLPGTYEQYF. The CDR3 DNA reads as TGTGCCAGCAGTTTACCAGGGACCTACGAGCAGTACTTC.

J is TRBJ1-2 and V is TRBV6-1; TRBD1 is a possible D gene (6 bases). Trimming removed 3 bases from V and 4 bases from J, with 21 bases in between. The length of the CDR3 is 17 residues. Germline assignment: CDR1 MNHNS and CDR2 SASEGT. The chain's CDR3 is CASSDLYRGQHSYGYTF. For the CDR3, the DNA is TGTGCCAGCAGTGATTTGTACCGGGGACAACATTCCTATGGCTACACCTTC.

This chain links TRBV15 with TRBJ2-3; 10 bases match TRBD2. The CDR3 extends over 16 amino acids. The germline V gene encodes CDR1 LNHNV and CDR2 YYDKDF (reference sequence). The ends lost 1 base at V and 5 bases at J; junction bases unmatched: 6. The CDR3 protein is CATSRGLAGDVDTQYF. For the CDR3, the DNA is TGTGCCACCAGCAGAGGGCTAGCGGGAGATGTAGATACGCAGTATTTT.

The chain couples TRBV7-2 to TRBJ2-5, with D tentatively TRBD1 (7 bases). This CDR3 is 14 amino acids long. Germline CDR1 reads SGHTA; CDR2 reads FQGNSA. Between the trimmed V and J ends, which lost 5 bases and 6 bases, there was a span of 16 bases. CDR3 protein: CASSAGQGGQTQYF. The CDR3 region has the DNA TGTGCCAGCAGCGCTGGTCAGGGGGGACAGACCCAGTACTTC.